The next 4 T cell receptor beta chains were all read from a single sample in a study of beta chain features in type 1 diabetes. The investigators reverse transcribed all of the isolated RNA, so they sequenced expressed TCRB transcripts. The method was immunoSEQ multiplex PCR; TCRdb's version includes in-frame clones alone and lacks a portion of them. Of about 620,000 clones listed, about a sixth are singletons. The sample taken for sequencing was naive CD4+ T cells from blood. The receptors stem from a man aged 18 to 29 in good health.

To note about this clone: Other DNA sequences in this specimen translate into the identical CDR3. The V gene is TRBV28, the J gene TRBJ1-5; D is uncertain. The germline V gene encodes CDR1 MDHEN and CDR2 SYDVKM. The CDR3 contains 11 residues. V was trimmed by 3 bases and J by 6 bases, leaving 3 bases between them. The chain's CDR3 is CASSFPQPQHF. CDR3 in DNA: TGTGCCAGCAGTTTCCCTCAGCCCCAGCATTTT.

The chain joins TRBV28 to TRBJ2-7, with D perhaps matching TRBD1 (6 bases). V was cut by 3 bases and J by 3 bases, with 12 bases left in between. The length of the CDR3 is 14 residues. Germline V gene lookup returns CDR1 MDHEN and CDR2 SYDVKM. The CDR3 sequence: CASSFSGQIYEQYF. The CDR3 DNA reads as TGTGCCAGCAGTTTTTCCGGACAGATCTACGAGCAGTACTTC.

This clone has a handful of counts. The rearrangement joins TRBV7-3 to TRBJ2-1; D unclear. CDR1 and CDR2 (germline): SGHTA, FQGTGA. Between the trimmed V and J ends, which lost 5 bases and 4 bases, there was a span of 15 bases. The CDR3 sequence is 15 residues long. The CDR3 spells CASSPPGALYNEQFF. The CDR3 DNA reads TGTGCCAGCAGCCCCCCGGGTGCCCTATACAATGAGCAGTTCTTC. Full variable domain (outside the CDR3, taken from reference TRBV7-3 and TRBJ2-1): GAGVSQTPSNKVTEKGKYVELRCDPISGHTALYWYRQSLGQGPEFLIYFQGTGAADDSGLPNDRFFAVRPEGSVSTLKIQRTERGDSAVYLCASSPPGALYNEQFFGPGTRLTVL.

This clone has only a few counts. CDR3 in amino acids: CASSLVRAGGPHEQFF. The CDR3 DNA reads as TGTGCCAGCAGCTTGGTGCGGGCGGGGGGCCCCCATGAGCAGTTCTTC. The gene calls are TRBV5-4 and TRBJ2-1; 8 nucleotides line up with TRBD2. The V and J ends lost 0 bases and 8 bases, in that order; junction bases with no gene match: 10. The CDR3 loop spans 16 amino acids. CDR1 and CDR2 from the germline V gene are SGHNT and YYREEE (reference sequence).